This T cell receptor beta chain was sequenced in a study of T cell repertoires in cytomegalovirus infection. Study-wide background: Public TCR beta signature analysis indicated the presence of both CMV infection and matching HLA type.

TCRdb reprocessed the reads via MiXCR and lists one record per CDR3 protein. The sample shows around 300,000 distinct CDR3 sequences, about 26% of them seen only once. V lost 6 bases, J lost 4 bases, and 10 bases lay in between. The CDR3 totals 12 residues. Germline CDR1 and CDR2: SQVTM and ANQGSEA. Turning to this clonotype: Its specificity is not known.

The study's findings and limits: What dominated the ex vivo response were HLA-C-restricted CMV-specific TCR beta clonotypes.

What was sequenced was PBMCs. The clonotype was recovered from a human donor in good health (CMV status not recorded). Some clones in this sample may be carry-over from other donors' samples. J is TRBJ1-5 and V is TRBV29-1; no reliable D call. The CDR3 nucleotides read TGCAGCGTGAGAGGGCTTAATCAGCCCCAGCATTTT. Residues: CSVRGLNQPQHF.